This T cell receptor beta chain comes out of a study of blood T cell repertoires in COVID-19. Trimming pared 5 bases from V and 1 base from J, leaving 11 bases between. Germline V gene lookup returns CDR1 SGHTA and CDR2 FQGNSA. The CDR3 length is 14 residues. Produced via immunoSEQ multiplex PCR; TCRdb's table is partial and in-frame only. The data contain 200,000 to 300,000 clones, roughly 85% of them singletons. Participants reported their clinical history, and cohort assignment relied on those reports. The TCR originated in a woman aged 45-65 years with acute COVID-19. Sequenced: PBMCs or T cells enriched from blood (not recorded which). This sequence joins TRBV7-2 and TRBJ1-1; D not certain. CDR3 protein: CASSPRSWNTEAFF. The CDR3 DNA sequence: TGTGCCAGCAGCCCCAGATCTTGGAACACTGAAGCTTTCTTT. The whole variable domain, filled in from reference TRBV7-2 and TRBJ1-1, reads GAGVSQSPSNKVTEKGKDVELRCDPISGHTALYWYRQSLGQGLEFLIYFQGNSAPDKSGLPSDRFSAERTGGSVSTLTIQRTQQEDSAVYLCASSPRSWNTEAFFGQGTRLTVV.